This T cell receptor beta chain derives from a study of identical twins. Study observations and caveats: Researchers reported excess low generation probability among twin-shared out-of-frame alpha sequences. Fewer insertions were carried by abundant cord blood beta clonotypes, but none was seen in memory repertoires.

Germline values: CDR1 SGHDT, CDR2 YYEEEE. J was trimmed by 5 bases and V by 0 bases; bases with no gene match: 9. This CDR3 contains 18 residues. Each donor was a healthy Caucasian. TCRdb reprocessed the 5' RACE reads via MiXCR and lists one record per CDR3 protein. The sample includes around 650,000 distinct CDR3 sequences, about 7% seen only once; the top ten take 1.5% to 2%. A remark on this clonotype: The antigen remains unidentified.

This same sample was also part of a study on yellow fever vaccine responses in identical twins.

The specimen was PBMCs. The origin of this receptor is a woman aged 18-29 years in good health. This chain joins TRBV5-6 and TRBJ2-5; TRBD2 matches 14 bases. The CDR3 region is CASSLGMGLAGVGETQYF. For the CDR3, the DNA is TGTGCCAGCAGCTTGGGTATGGGACTAGCGGGAGTCGGGGAGACCCAGTACTTC.